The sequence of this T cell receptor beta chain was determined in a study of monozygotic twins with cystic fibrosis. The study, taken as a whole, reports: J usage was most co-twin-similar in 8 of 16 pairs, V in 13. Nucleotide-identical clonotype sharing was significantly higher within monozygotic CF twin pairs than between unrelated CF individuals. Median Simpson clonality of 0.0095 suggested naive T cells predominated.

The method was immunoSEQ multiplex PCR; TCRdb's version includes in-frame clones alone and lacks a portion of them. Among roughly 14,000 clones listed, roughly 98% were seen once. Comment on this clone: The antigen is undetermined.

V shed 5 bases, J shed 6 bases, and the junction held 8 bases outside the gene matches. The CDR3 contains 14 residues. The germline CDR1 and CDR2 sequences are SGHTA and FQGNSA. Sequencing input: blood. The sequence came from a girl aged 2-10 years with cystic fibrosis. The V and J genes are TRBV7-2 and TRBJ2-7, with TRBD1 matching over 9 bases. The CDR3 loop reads CASSLDNRGREQYF. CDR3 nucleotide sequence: TGTGCCAGCAGCCTAGATAACAGGGGGCGCGAGCAGTACTTC. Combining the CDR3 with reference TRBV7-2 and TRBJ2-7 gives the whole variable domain GAGVSQSPSNKVTEKGKDVELRCDPISGHTALYWYRQSLGQGLEFLIYFQGNSAPDKSGLPSDRFSAERTGGSVSTLTIQRTQQEDSAVYLCASSLDNRGREQYFGPGTRLTVT.